This is a list of T cell receptor beta chains from one sample in a study of blood T cell repertoires in COVID-19. TCRdb keeps only in-frame clones here, not all; method: immunoSEQ multiplex PCR. The sample carries roughly 90,000 clones, more than 65% recorded once. The sample taken for sequencing was peripheral blood. These TCRs come from a human donor in a cohort sampled during active COVID-19. The CDR3 runs from the conserved cysteine through the conserved F or W. Each record gives: clone size, V gene, D gene, J gene, CDR3 DNA, CDR3 protein. The D gene is left open where the match is weak. Not all rows give a size; the values are once, few, many and, for expanded clones, a class.

size: .
V: TRBV28
D: .
J: TRBJ1-5
DNA: TGTGCCAGCAGTTTATCAGGGGTAGTGAGGAATAGCAATCAGCCCCAGCATTTT
CDR3: CASSLSGVVRNSNQPQHF

size: many
V: TRBV19
D: .
J: TRBJ1-2
DNA: TGTGCCAGTAGTAGGCAGAACGTCCCTAACTATGGCTACACCTTC
CDR3: CASSRQNVPNYGYTF

size: once
V: TRBV6-2/TRBV6-3
D: TRBD2
J: TRBJ2-7
DNA: TGTGCCAGCAACCCGAGCGGGAGATCCGGCGAGCAGTACTTC
CDR3: CASNPSGRSGEQYF

size: .
V: TRBV19
D: TRBD2
J: TRBJ2-6
DNA: TGTGCCAGTAGTTTCGGACTAGCGGGGTCTGGGGCCAACGTCCTGACTTTC
CDR3: CASSFGLAGSGANVLTF

size: few
V: TRBV6-1
D: .
J: TRBJ2-1
DNA: TGTGCCAGCAGTGAGAACCCGGGAGACTACAATGAGCAGTTCTTC
CDR3: CASSENPGDYNEQFF

size: .
V: TRBV28
D: TRBD1
J: TRBJ1-1
DNA: TGTGCCAGCAGTTTGGGGACAGGGGGGACTGAAGCTTTCTTT
CDR3: CASSLGTGGTEAFF

size: .
V: TRBV28
D: .
J: TRBJ1-3
DNA: TGTGCCAGCTTCCATGGGGCAGCGGGAAACACCATATATTTT
CDR3: CASFHGAAGNTIYF

size: .
V: TRBV6-5
D: .
J: TRBJ2-5
DNA: TGTGCCAGCAGTTACTCGAACCGGGAGACCCAGTACTTC
CDR3: CASSYSNRETQYF

size: .
V: TRBV28
D: .
J: TRBJ1-5
DNA: TGTGTGGTTGGAGGGGCGGGCAATCAGCCCCAGCATTTT
CDR3: CVVGGAGNQPQHF

size: .
V: TRBV14
D: TRBD2
J: TRBJ2-3
DNA: TGTGCCAGCAGCGATCTAGCGGGAGTAGGAACAGATACGCAGTATTTT
CDR3: CASSDLAGVGTDTQYF

size: .
V: TRBV28
D: .
J: TRBJ1-5
DNA: TGTGCCAGCAGACCTCCGGGGGATCAGCCCCAGCATTTT
CDR3: CASRPPGDQPQHF

size: few
V: TRBV5-4
D: .
J: TRBJ2-3
DNA: TGTGCCAGCAGCCTAGGTCCGACGGAAACAGATACGCAGTATTTT
CDR3: CASSLGPTETDTQYF

size: once
V: TRBV18
D: .
J: TRBJ2-4
DNA: TGTGCCAGCTCCCCCTCTAGGGGAAACATTCAGTACTTC
CDR3: CASSPSRGNIQYF

size: .
V: TRBV9
D: TRBD1
J: TRBJ1-3
DNA: TGTGCCAGCAGCGCCGGGGACAGCTACGGAAACACCATATATTTT
CDR3: CASSAGDSYGNTIYF

size: .
V: TRBV3-1/TRBV3-2
D: TRBD2
J: TRBJ2-1
DNA: TGTGCCAGCGGACTAGCGGGGTACAATGAGCAGTTCTTC
CDR3: CASGLAGYNEQFF

size: .
V: TRBV28
D: TRBD1
J: TRBJ1-5
DNA: TGTGCCAGCAGTTCAGGACAGGGCAGCAATCAGCCCCAGCATTTT
CDR3: CASSSGQGSNQPQHF

size: .
V: TRBV28
D: TRBD1
J: TRBJ1-4
DNA: TGTGCCAGCAGTTCCAGGGACAGTGGAGAGGGAAAACTGTTTTTT
CDR3: CASSSRDSGEGKLFF